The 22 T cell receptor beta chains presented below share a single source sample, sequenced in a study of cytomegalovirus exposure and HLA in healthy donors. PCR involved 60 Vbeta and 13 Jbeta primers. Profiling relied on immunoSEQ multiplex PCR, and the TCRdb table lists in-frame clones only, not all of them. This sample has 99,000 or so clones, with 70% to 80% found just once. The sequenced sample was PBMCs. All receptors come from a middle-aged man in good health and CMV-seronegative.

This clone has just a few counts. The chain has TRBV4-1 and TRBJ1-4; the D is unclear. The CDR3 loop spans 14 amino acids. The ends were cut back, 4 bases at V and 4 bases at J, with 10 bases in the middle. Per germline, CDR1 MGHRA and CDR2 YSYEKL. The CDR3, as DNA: TGCGCCAGCAGCCGACTTGGATTTAATGAAAAACTGTTTTTT. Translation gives CASSRLGFNEKLFF.

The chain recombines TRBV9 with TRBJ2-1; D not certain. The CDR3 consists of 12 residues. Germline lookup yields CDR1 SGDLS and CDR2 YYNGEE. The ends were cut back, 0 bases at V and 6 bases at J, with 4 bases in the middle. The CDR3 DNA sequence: TGTGCCAGCAGCGTAGGAGTCAATGAGCAGTTCTTC. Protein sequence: CASSVGVNEQFF.

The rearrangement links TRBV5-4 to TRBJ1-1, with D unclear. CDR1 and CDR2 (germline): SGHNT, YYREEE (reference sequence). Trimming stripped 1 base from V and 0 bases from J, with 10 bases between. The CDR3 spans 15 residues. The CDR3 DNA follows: TGTGCCAGCAGCTTGTCTGGCAGGTTGAACACTGAAGCTTTCTTT. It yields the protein CASSLSGRLNTEAFF.

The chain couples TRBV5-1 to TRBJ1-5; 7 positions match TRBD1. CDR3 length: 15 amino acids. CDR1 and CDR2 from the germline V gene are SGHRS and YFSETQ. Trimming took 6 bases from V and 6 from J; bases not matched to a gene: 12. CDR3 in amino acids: CASTLTGEVGQPQHF. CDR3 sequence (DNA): TGCGCCAGCACCTTAACAGGGGAAGTGGGTCAGCCCCAGCATTTT.

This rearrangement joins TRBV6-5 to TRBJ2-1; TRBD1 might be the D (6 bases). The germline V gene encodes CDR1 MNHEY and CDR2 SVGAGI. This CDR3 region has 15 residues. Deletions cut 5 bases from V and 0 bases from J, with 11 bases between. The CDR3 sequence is CASSPRGSSYNEQFF. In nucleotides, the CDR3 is TGTGCCAGCAGTCCTAGGGGGAGCTCCTACAATGAGCAGTTCTTC.

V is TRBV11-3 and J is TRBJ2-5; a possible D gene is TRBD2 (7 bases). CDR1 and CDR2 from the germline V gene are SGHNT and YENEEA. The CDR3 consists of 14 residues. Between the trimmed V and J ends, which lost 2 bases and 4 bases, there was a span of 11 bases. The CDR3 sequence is CASSLWGGLETQYF. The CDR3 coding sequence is TGTGCCAGCAGCTTATGGGGGGGCTTAGAGACCCAGTACTTC. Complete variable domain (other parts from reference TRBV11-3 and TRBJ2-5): EAGVVQSPRYKIIEKKQPVAFWCNPISGHNTLYWYLQNLGQGPELLIRYENEEAVDDSQLPKDRFSAERLKGVDSTLKIQPAELGDSAVYLCASSLWGGLETQYFGPGTRLLVL.

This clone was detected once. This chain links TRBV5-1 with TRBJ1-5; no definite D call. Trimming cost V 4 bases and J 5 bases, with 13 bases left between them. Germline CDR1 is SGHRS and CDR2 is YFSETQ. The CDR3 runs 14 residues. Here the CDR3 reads CASSPGGGDQPQHF. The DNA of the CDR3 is TGCGCCAGCAGCCCAGGTGGTGGCGATCAGCCCCAGCATTTT.

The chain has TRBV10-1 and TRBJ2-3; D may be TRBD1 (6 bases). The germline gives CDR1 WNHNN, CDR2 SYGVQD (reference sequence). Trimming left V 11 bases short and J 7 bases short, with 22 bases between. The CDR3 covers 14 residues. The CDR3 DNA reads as TGCGCCGGCCGGGACAATCTCGGCACCCATACGCAGTATTTT. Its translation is CAGRDNLGTHTQYF.

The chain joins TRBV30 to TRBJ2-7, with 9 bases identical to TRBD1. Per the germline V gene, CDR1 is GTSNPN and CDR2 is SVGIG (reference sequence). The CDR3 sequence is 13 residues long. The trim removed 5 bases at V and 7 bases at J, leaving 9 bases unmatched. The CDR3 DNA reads TGTGCCTGGGCACACAGGGGGCCGTTTGAGCAGTACTTC. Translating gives CAWAHRGPFEQYF.

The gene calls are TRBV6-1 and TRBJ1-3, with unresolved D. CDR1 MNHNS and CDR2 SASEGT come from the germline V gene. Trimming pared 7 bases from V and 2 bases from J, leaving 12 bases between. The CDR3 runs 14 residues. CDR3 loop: CASIRQAAGNTIYF. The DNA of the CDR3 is TGTGCCAGCATCAGACAAGCCGCTGGAAACACCATATATTTT.

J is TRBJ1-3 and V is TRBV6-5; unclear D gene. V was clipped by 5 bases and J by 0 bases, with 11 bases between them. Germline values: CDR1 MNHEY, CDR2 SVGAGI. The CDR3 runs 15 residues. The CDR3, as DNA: TGTGCCAGCAGTCCCCCGTCCCCCTCTGGAAACACCATATATTTT. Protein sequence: CASSPPSPSGNTIYF.

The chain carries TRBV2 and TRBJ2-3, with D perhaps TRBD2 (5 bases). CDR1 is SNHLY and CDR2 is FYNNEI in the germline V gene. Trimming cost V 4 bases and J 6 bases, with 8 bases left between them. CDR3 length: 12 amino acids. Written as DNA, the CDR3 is TGTGCCAGCAGTGCGAGGGTGGATACGCAGTATTTT. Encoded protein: CASSARVDTQYF.

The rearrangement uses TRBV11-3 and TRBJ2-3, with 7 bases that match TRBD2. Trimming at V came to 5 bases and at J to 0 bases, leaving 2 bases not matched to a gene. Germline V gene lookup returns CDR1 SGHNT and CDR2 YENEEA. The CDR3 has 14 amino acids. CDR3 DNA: TGTGCCAGCAGCGGGGGGGGTAGCACAGATACGCAGTATTTT. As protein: CASSGGGSTDTQYF.

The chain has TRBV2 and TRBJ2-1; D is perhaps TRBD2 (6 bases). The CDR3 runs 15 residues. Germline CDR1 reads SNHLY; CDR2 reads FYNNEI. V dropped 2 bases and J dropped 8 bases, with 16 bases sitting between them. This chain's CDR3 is CASSERVGGMYEQFF. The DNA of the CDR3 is TGTGCCAGCAGTGAAAGGGTCGGGGGAATGTATGAGCAGTTCTTC. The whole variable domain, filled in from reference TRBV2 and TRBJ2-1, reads EPEVTQTPSHQVTQMGQEVILRCVPISNHLYFYWYRQILGQKVEFLVSFYNNEISEKSEIFDDQFSVERPDGSNFTLKIRSTKLEDSAMYFCASSERVGGMYEQFFGPGTRLTVL.

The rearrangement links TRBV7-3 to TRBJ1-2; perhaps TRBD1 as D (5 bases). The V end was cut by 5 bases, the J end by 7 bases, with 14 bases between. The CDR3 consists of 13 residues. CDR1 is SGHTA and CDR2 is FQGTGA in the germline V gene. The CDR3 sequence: CASSPTGRAGYTF. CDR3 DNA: TGTGCCAGCAGCCCCACGGGCAGGGCTGGCTACACCTTC.

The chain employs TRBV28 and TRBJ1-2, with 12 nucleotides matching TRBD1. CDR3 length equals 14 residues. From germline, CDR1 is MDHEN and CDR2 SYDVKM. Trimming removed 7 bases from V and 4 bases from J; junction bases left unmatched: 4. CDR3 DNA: TGTGCCAGCACCGGGACAGGGGGCTCCTATGGCTACACCTTC. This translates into CASTGTGGSYGYTF.

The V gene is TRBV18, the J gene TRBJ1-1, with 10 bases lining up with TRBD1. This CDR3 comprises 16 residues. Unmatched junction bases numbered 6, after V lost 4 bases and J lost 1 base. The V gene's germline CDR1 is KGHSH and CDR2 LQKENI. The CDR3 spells CASSQTTGGTNTEAFF. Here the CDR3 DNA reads TGTGCCAGCTCACAGACGACAGGGGGCACGAACACTGAAGCTTTCTTT.

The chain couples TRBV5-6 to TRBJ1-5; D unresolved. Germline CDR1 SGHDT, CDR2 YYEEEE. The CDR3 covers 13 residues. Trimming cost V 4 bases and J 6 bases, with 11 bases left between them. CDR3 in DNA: TGTGCCAGCAGCCCCGCCAGCGGTCAGCCCCAGCATTTT. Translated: CASSPASGQPQHF.

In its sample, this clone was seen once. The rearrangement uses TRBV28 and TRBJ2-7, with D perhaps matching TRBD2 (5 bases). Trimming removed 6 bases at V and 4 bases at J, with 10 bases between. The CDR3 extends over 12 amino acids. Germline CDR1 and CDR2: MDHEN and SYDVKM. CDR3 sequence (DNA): TGTGCCAGCAGCCCCCGGGGATACGAGCAGTACTTC. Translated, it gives CASSPRGYEQYF.

CDR3 coding DNA: TGCAGCGCCGGACAGGGCTCCACTGAAGCTTTCTTT. Translation: CSAGQGSTEAFF. The chain joins TRBV29-1 to TRBJ1-1, with 8 nucleotides matching TRBD1. The germline V gene encodes CDR1 SQVTM and CDR2 ANQGSEA. The CDR3 loop spans 12 amino acids. V trimming: 7 bases; J trimming: 4 bases; junction bases outside the gene matches: 5. The complete variable domain, with remaining parts taken from reference TRBV29-1 and TRBJ1-1, reads SAVISQKPSRDICQRGTSLTIQCQVDSQVTMMFWYRQQPGQSLTLIATANQGSEATYESGFVIDKFPISRPNLTFSTLTVSNMSPEDSSIYLCSAGQGSTEAFFGQGTRLTVV.

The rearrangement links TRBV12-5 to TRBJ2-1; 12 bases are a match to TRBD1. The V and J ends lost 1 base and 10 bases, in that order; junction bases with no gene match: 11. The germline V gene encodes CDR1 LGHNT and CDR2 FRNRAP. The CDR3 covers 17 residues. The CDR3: CASGLGNRGQGAGEQFF. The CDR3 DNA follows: TGTGCTAGTGGTTTGGGTAACCGGGGACAGGGGGCTGGGGAGCAGTTCTTC.

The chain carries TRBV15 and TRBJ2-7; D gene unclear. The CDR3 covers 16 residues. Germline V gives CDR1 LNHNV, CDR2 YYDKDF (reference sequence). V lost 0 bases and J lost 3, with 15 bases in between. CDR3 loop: CATSRDAARFDYEQYF. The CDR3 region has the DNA TGTGCCACCAGCAGAGATGCCGCTAGATTCGACTACGAGCAGTACTTC. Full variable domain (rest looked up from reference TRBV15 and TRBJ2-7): DAMVIQNPRYQVTQFGKPVTLSCSQTLNHNVMYWYQQKSSQAPKLLFHYYDKDFNNEADTPDNFQSRRPNTSFCFLDIRSPGLGDTAMYLCATSRDAARFDYEQYFGPGTRLTVT.